This T cell receptor (beta chain) was sequenced in a study of blood T cell repertoires in COVID-19. CDR3 length: 15 amino acids. Trimming removed 5 bases at V and 9 bases at J, with 17 bases between. Germline CDR1 and CDR2: LGHNA and YNFKEQ. Per the authors' pipeline: Using reference gene primer amplification, nucleated cell counts were estimated. This table comes from immunoSEQ multiplex PCR, and its TCRdb copy is limited to in-frame clones, with some not included. The V and J calls and the clone size are those of that table, but D and trimming were determined from the DNA. The data hold some 150,000 clones, with around 84% observed a single time.

This TCR derives from a woman aged 60 to 75 with acute or convalescent COVID-19. The sample taken for sequencing was peripheral blood. The gene calls are TRBV4-2 and TRBJ1-6; D is possibly TRBD1 (5 bases). This CDR3 is CASSSAGGGFSPLHF. The CDR3 DNA reads TGTGCCAGCAGCAGCGCCGGGGGGGGGTTTTCACCCCTCCACTTT.